Sequencing of this T cell receptor beta chain was carried out in a study of cytomegalovirus exposure and HLA in healthy donors (dated by TCRdb to about 2017). About the investigation overall: An earlier analysis of approximately 550 of the donors reported 250 to 300 Gb of sequence data and 117 million unique TCR beta sequences from about 200 million T cells. The study was designed to test whether signatures of past pathogen exposure could be identified by cataloging public T cell receptors. A separate validation cohort of 100 to 150 different subjects was used in addition to the approximately 670-subject first cohort. Typing coverage varied by locus: 629-630 donors for A, B, C, DRB1 and DQB1; roughly 510 for DQA1; around 570 for DPA1; some 470 for DPB1. In a later analysis, previously published TCR beta repertoires from more than 500 donors were re-analyzed and high-resolution HLA genotyping was added so that TCR occurrence patterns could be studied. Rather than using new phenotypic data, the later analysis identified candidate immune exposures from TCR beta sequences and from how often those sequences occurred across donors. On average, around 240,000 unique TCR beta nucleotide sequences were sequenced per donor among 398 genotyped donors of the cohort, with roughly 18% of those sequences being non-productive. An earlier analysis of fewer than 750 of the donors used high-throughput TCR beta sequencing to judge whether each TCR beta V gene segment behaved as functional or pseudogenic. Roughly 300 gigabases of sequencing data and roughly 80 million unique TCR sequences made up an early release that covered 500 to 650 HLA-typed donors. The study profiled the T cell repertoires of some 610 subjects by immunosequencing and related them to cytomegalovirus serostatus. Genome-wide SNP genotypes for about 60% of the roughly 670 donors were used in a later genetic analysis, which treated that subset as a discovery cohort. The genetic ancestry cluster associated with self-reported Caucasian donors included 65% to 90% of the 300 to 450 genotyped donors. Four to six DR-DQ haplotypes were handled as single units for association and clustering, since linkage in the cohort was strong. To predict cytomegalovirus infection status, the study brought together high-throughput TCR immunosequencing, statistical association of individual TCRs with disease status, and machine learning. Class I and class II HLA loci were covered by the typing at four-digit resolution. Donor age, sex, ethnicity and CMV serostatus were collected together with the repertoire data. Every repertoire in the discovery cohort had been generated on one and the same sequencing platform.

Receptor libraries were prepared by the immunoSEQ multiplex PCR assay. For the multiplex PCR, a mixture combining 60 forward primers for TCR Vbeta segments and 13 reverse primers for TCR Jbeta segments was used. The CDR3 region of rearranged TCR beta genes was amplified from genomic DNA with a multiplex PCR assay. On the Illumina HiSeq System, the amplified TCR beta libraries were sequenced as 87-base-pair reads. For the original study's pipeline: A later analysis counted some 74 million unique TCR beta chains across the 650 to 700 repertoires, and 9.5 million to 11 million of these chains were shared by at least two donors. Raw reads were error-corrected and collapsed into unique sequences with a nearest-neighbor algorithm that merged closely related sequences to remove PCR and sequencing errors. Alignment of CDR3 sequences to IMGT reference sequences was used to assign V, D and J gene segments. Each retained sequence needed at least a six-nucleotide match to both a V gene segment and a J gene segment. Rearrangements were called productive when the CDR3 lacked stop codons and stayed in frame with V and J; all others were non-productive. Following IMGT convention, CDR3 was defined as the stretch from the second conserved V-encoded cysteine to the conserved J-encoded phenylalanine. In an earlier analysis of roughly 610 of the donors, sequences lacking an unambiguous match to a single V gene segment were excluded. An earlier analysis of fewer than 750 of the donors called V segments functional above 56.7% productive rearrangements and segregating when the between-donor standard deviation exceeded 5%. A statistical classification framework was built to diagnose cytomegalovirus status from the catalog of TCR beta chain sequences. In a later analysis, TCR nucleotide sequences were compared against IMGT/GENE-DB human TR gene sequences so that V and J genes could be assigned. In a later analysis, CDR3 sequences and most-parsimonious VDJ recombination scenarios were assigned using the TCRdist pipeline. A later analysis defined each TCR beta chain by its CDR3 amino acid sequence plus V-gene family, and excluded reads lacking a unique V-gene family. A later analysis removed over 500 highly shared, low-generation-probability nucleotide sequences to deal with suspected cross-contamination and a sequencing artifact. For each public chain, a later analysis derived a clonal expansion index from normalized ranks of inferred template counts within each repertoire. In a later analysis, generation probabilities were computed with a VDJ recombination model fitted to out-of-frame rearrangements, and the resulting probabilities were checked against IGoR. Hypergeometric tests were used in a later analysis to score TCR-TCR, TCR-HLA and TCR-CMV co-occurrence, with a repertoire-size bias correction applied to the TCR pairs. To estimate false discovery rates, a later analysis permuted the HLA or CMV assignments 20 times. A later analysis grouped co-occurring TCRs with DBSCAN, adding TCRdist sequence similarity when clustering within HLA-allele-positive subsets. For co-occurrence clustering, repertoires with fewer than 30,000 or more than 120,000 public chains were excluded, along with roughly 5 repertoires with anomalous nucleotide sharing. TCRdb's version of the immuneACCESS table is confined to in-frame rearrangements and falls short of the full clone set. An unresolved V gene accounts for under half of the shortfall where checked; the remainder is of unknown origin. The V and J calls and clone size are taken from that table; D and trimming were inferred from the DNA. This sample lists approximately 100,000 clones; 85% were detected once. Less than 8% of the sample rests with the top ten.

The cohort comprised some 700 healthy bone marrow donors. Cohort members were all nominally healthy when sampled, although unrecorded immune exposures were likely present. The donor was CMV seropositive and was included in the group of 289 seropositive cohort members. A peripheral blood sample was collected from each donor, and TCR beta sequencing was performed on peripheral blood mononuclear cells. Genomic DNA was extracted from the blood cell samples with the Qiagen DNeasy Blood Extraction Kit. Note on this clone: Its antigen is currently not known. Base qualities are not recorded, but no much larger clone differs from it by a single base.

The full study reports these points: Across donors, most TCR sequences were observed very rarely, whereas some public TCRs were present in many individuals. The sequencing pipeline was judged likely to have produced a cluster of highly shared sequence variants as a technical artifact. In a later analysis, TCR association rates were found to vary across HLA loci, with the most associated TCRs seen for DRB1 alleles and the fewest for HLA-C alleles. Roughly uniform sequencing depth across donors was assumed in presence/absence analyses, although this assumption may not hold. A further reported finding was that TCR beta sequences accurately predicted the HLA-A and HLA-B alleles for most subjects in the first cohort. An association between a missense DCLRE1C variant and V-gene and J-gene trimming of TCR beta chains was found in a later genetic analysis and replicated in an independent cohort. When HLA alleles, especially DR and DQ, strongly co-occurred, attributing TCR associations to individual alleles was difficult. Because counts were too low, about 15 rarely observed V segments, including chromosome 9 orphons, were left out of the earlier analysis of some 600 of the donors. The study listed 150 to 200 TCR beta chains as associated with cytomegalovirus. In a later analysis, 16,951 TCR beta sequences were associated with specific HLA alleles at a false discovery rate of 0.05. The classifier was reported to diagnose cytomegalovirus status with high specificity and sensitivity in both the original cohort and the validation cohort. In a later genetic analysis, fewer N-insertions in productive TCRs were reported among donors in an Asian-associated ancestry cluster than the roughly 640-donor mean. Some IMGT-functional V segments, including TRBV6-2 and TRBV6-3, could not be distinguished by the 87-base-pair reads and were therefore excluded. Immune exposure information for the cohort was limited to CMV serostatus. Linkage disequilibrium might explain the correlated functional status among segregating V segments, but an unknown experimental factor could not be excluded. An earlier analysis of around 500 of the donors showed that most TCR beta V segments appeared in productive rearrangements either about 87% or about 30% of the time, which broadly matched IMGT annotations. Three of the identified cytomegalovirus-associated TCR beta chains were confirmed in vitro to be specific for cytomegalovirus antigens. HLA typing was unavailable for some donors at each locus, so association tests used only the typed subset. In this cohort, only TCR beta chains were sequenced, and detectable features were limited by the absence of alpha or paired-chain data. Compared with equally common non-associated chains, HLA-associated TCR beta chains in a later analysis were more clonally expanded and had lower generation probabilities. A later analysis found that most CMV-associated TCR beta chains appeared HLA-restricted, with HLA associations seemingly driven largely by CMV exposure. According to a later analysis, parvovirus B19, influenza, CMV and Epstein-Barr virus appeared linked to several top co-occurrence clusters. The authors suggested that the approach could potentially be extended to other disease states and immunological phenotypes.

For CDR1 and CDR2, the germline V gene (reference sequence) lists PRHDT and FYEKMQ. Measured from the cysteine to the phenylalanine, the CDR3 is 16 residues long. Of all the DNA, just the CDR3 is kept, 48 bases in frame from base 1. The germline V and J ends show losses of 5 bases and 4 bases respectively, and no gene match explains 12 bases of the junction. This chain joins TRBV13 to TRBJ2-3, with 7 middle bases fitting TRBD1. This TCR came from a man aged 35 to 55 in good health and CMV-seropositive. The sequenced sample consisted of PBMCs. The CDR3 protein is CASSRVRGGRSDTQYF. The DNA sequence is TGTGCCAGCAGCCGGGTTCGAGGGGGCCGTTCAGATACGCAGTATTTT.